Included here is one T cell receptor (beta chain) sequence, with context. As yet, its antigen is unknown. This specimen belongs to a study of glioma-infiltrating T cells. Germline values: CDR1 MNHNY, CDR2 SVGAGI (reference sequence). This CDR3 is 19 amino acids long. J gave up 2 bases and V 0 bases, and 12 bases lay outside the gene matches. Amplification of TCR alpha and beta CDR3 regions from RNA used iRepertoire nested multiplex PCR. Tissue mRNA or PBMC total RNA, about 90-400 ng, went into one-step reverse transcription and amplification. From the multiplex PCR reads, TCRdb called clonotypes with MiXCR, one entry per CDR3 protein. The sample has approximately 130,000 distinct CDR3 sequences, approximately 24% seen once; the top ten hold around 28%. Regarding the study as a whole: Only very few CDR3 sequences appeared in both tissue and blood. Tissue-blood divergence was below expectation in non-neoplastic patients, above in gliomas.

The clonotype comes from a human donor with low-grade glioma or glioblastoma, undergoing nonglioma brain surgery, or in good health (not recorded which). The source material was glioma tissue, nonneoplastic brain tissue, or PBMCs (not recorded which). This rearrangement joins TRBV6-6 to TRBJ2-5; TRBD2 matches at 10 bases. The DNA of the CDR3 is TGTGCCAGCAGTTACTCGCCGCTAGCGGGGGCCGAGGCTCAAGAGACCCAGTACTTC. Translation gives CASSYSPLAGAEAQETQYF.